Following are 28 T cell receptor beta chains from one sample sequenced in a study of sequential checkpoint blockade in melanoma. Treatment noted: randomized to nivolumab then ipilimumab (arm A) or the reverse (arm B). Assay used: immunoSEQ multiplex PCR; TCRdb lists only in-frame clones, some missing. The sample has roughly 2,200 clones, under 25% seen once. Here the sequenced sample was tumor tissue (inferred from file names), taken from a patient given nivolumab and ipilimumab in sequence. These receptors all come from a human donor with melanoma.

This clone was picked up a small number of times. The genes are TRBV6-1 and TRBJ2-1, with 11 bases fitting TRBD1. The J segment lost 13 bases and the V segment lost 1 base, leaving 3 bases of the junction unmatched. In germline, CDR1 is MNHNS, CDR2 SASEGT. The CDR3 consists of 13 residues. The CDR3 DNA reads as TGTGCCAGCAGTGAAGGGGGACAGGGGGTTCAGTTCTTC. It encodes CASSEGGQGVQFF.

This clone occurred a few times. The genes are TRBV6-8 and TRBJ1-5; D gene ambiguous. The germline V and J ends were trimmed by 5 bases and 3 bases, with 8 bases remaining between them. This CDR3 region has 13 residues. Germline V gives CDR1 MNHGY, CDR2 SAAAGT. This CDR3 reads CASSKGYNQPQHF. The DNA for the CDR3 is TGTGCCAGCAGTAAAGGCTACAATCAGCCCCAGCATTTT.

This clone has a single count. The chain employs TRBV15 and TRBJ2-5; D is ambiguous. The CDR3 is 15 residues long. Germline values: CDR1 LNHNV, CDR2 YYDKDF (reference sequence). Trimming shortened V by 0 bases and J by 7 bases, and 15 bases separated the two germline ends. CDR3 coding DNA: TGTGCCACCAGCAGAGATTTTGGGCAAATGGGGACCCAGTACTTC. Encoded protein: CATSRDFGQMGTQYF.

This clone turned up a few times. The rearrangement uses TRBV6-1 and TRBJ2-1; no definite D call. Deletions cut 0 bases from V and 7 bases from J, with 10 bases between. Germline CDR1 reads MNHNS; CDR2 reads SASEGT. The CDR3 is made up of 14 amino acids. The CDR3 region has the DNA TGTGCCAGCAGTGAAGCAGTGGAATGGAATGAGCAGTTCTTC. It encodes CASSEAVEWNEQFF.

This clone was observed a handful of times. The V gene is TRBV6-8, the J gene TRBJ1-2, with D possibly matching TRBD1 (6 bases). Looked up from germline, CDR1 is MNHGY and CDR2 is SAAAGT. CDR3 size: 15 residues. The V end was cut by 5 bases, the J end by 7 bases, with 20 bases between. The CDR3 DNA follows: TGTGCCAGCAGTCACCCGGAGGGGGGGCTACGTGGCTACACCTTC. As protein: CASSHPEGGLRGYTF.

The sample holds many counts of this clone. This rearrangement joins TRBV11-3 to TRBJ1-2; no reliable D call. Trimming took 0 bases from V and 8 from J, leaving 13 bases between them. This CDR3 is 14 amino acids long. The germline V gene has CDR1 SGHNT and CDR2 YENEEA. The DNA of the CDR3 is TGTGCCAGCAGCTTAGATCAGGCGTCCATCGGCTACACCTTC. Protein product: CASSLDQASIGYTF.

This chain connects TRBV14 to TRBJ2-7; D is unclear. The CDR3 sequence is 15 residues long. V lost 5 bases and J 3 bases, leaving 17 bases between the germline ends. The germline V gene encodes CDR1 SGHDN and CDR2 FVKESK. CDR3 loop: CASSSAGGGLYEQYF. Written as DNA, the CDR3 is TGTGCCAGCAGCTCCGCCGGCGGCGGCCTCTACGAGCAGTACTTC.

This clone is classed as medium-sized. The chain links TRBV11-3 to TRBJ1-1, with D hard to call. V was shortened by 2 bases and J by 0 bases, with 7 bases between the two germline ends. The germline CDR1 and CDR2 sequences are SGHNT and YENEEA. The CDR3 is made up of 14 amino acids. CDR3 DNA: TGTGCCAGCAGCTTATCATACGTGAACACTGAAGCTTTCTTT. It specifies CASSLSYVNTEAFF.

This clone is medium-sized by share. The rearrangement uses TRBV9 and TRBJ2-7, with D hard to call. Trimming left V 4 bases short and J 4 bases short, with 18 bases between. This CDR3 is built from 15 residues. The germline CDR1 and CDR2 sequences are SGDLS and YYNGEE. DNA of the CDR3: TGTGCCAGCAGCACGGGCCCACTGGGAACTTACGAGCAGTACTTC. Amino acid sequence: CASSTGPLGTYEQYF. The full variable domain, its missing parts supplied by reference TRBV9 and TRBJ2-7, is DSGVTQTPKHLITATGQRVTLRCSPRSGDLSVYWYQQSLDQGLQFLIQYYNGEERAKGNILERFSAQQFPDLHSELNLSSLELGDSALYFCASSTGPLGTYEQYFGPGTRLTVT.

This clone is labeled as medium-sized. The chain is built from TRBV11-3 and TRBJ1-3; 9 bases map to TRBD1. This CDR3 comprises 15 residues. V trimming: 5 bases; J trimming: 3 bases; junction bases outside the gene matches: 5. Germline CDR1 SGHNT, CDR2 YENEEA. CDR3 amino acids: CASSTDRGGGNTIYF. In nucleotides, the CDR3 is TGTGCCAGCAGCACGGACAGGGGCGGTGGAAACACCATATATTTT. The full variable domain, with the rest looked up from reference TRBV11-3 and TRBJ1-3, is EAGVVQSPRYKIIEKKQPVAFWCNPISGHNTLYWYLQNLGQGPELLIRYENEEAVDDSQLPKDRFSAERLKGVDSTLKIQPAELGDSAVYLCASSTDRGGGNTIYFGEGSWLTVV.

CDR3 in DNA: TGTGCCAGCAGTTCCCGAACTACCAAGGGGAATCAGCCCCAGCATTTT. It is translated as CASSSRTTKGNQPQHF. The chain carries TRBV6-8 and TRBJ1-5; D is perhaps TRBD1 (5 bases). The CDR3 totals 16 residues. V gave up 4 bases and J gave up 4 bases, with 17 bases separating them. The germline V gene encodes CDR1 MNHGY and CDR2 SAAAGT.

The rearrangement uses TRBV28 and TRBJ1-2, with D possibly TRBD1 on 5 matching bases. The CDR3 spans 14 residues. The germline V gene encodes CDR1 MDHEN and CDR2 SYDVKM. V was clipped by 5 bases and J by 8 bases, with 18 bases between them. Here the CDR3 reads CASSGDPRMRGYTF. The CDR3 DNA reads as TGTGCCAGCAGTGGGGACCCGAGAATGCGAGGCTACACCTTC.

This clone was seen a handful of times. This chain joins TRBV18 and TRBJ1-1; D is undetermined. The germline V gene has CDR1 KGHSH and CDR2 LQKENI. The CDR3 is made up of 14 amino acids. V shed 3 bases and J shed 10 bases, with 18 bases lying between them. The CDR3 DNA reads as TGTGCCAGCTCACCCGAACTGATATTTCGCAGAGCTTTCTTT. It is translated as CASSPELIFRRAFF.

The CDR3 nucleotides are TGTGCCAGCAGTACCCTCTTTCGGAGCTATGGCTACACCTTC. Translation gives CASSTLFRSYGYTF. V is TRBV28 and J is TRBJ1-2; D is undetermined. The V gene's germline CDR1 is MDHEN and CDR2 SYDVKM. The CDR3 consists of 14 residues. V was shortened by 5 bases and J by 4 bases, with 14 bases between the two germline ends.

By its share, this clone is medium-sized. The J gene is TRBJ2-7, the V gene TRBV11-3, with 8 bases matching TRBD2. The CDR3 is 15 amino acids. Per the germline V gene, CDR1 is SGHNT and CDR2 is YENEEA. J was trimmed by 2 bases and V by 0 bases; bases with no gene match: 3. The CDR3 spells CASSLDYGRAYEQYF. CDR3 coding DNA: TGTGCCAGCAGCTTAGATTACGGGAGGGCCTACGAGCAGTACTTC. The full variable domain, in which reference TRBV11-3 and TRBJ2-7 provide the parts outside the CDR3, is EAGVVQSPRYKIIEKKQPVAFWCNPISGHNTLYWYLQNLGQGPELLIRYENEEAVDDSQLPKDRFSAERLKGVDSTLKIQPAELGDSAVYLCASSLDYGRAYEQYFGPGTRLTVT.

The V call is TRBV14, the J call TRBJ2-3; TRBD2 matches 7 bases. CDR1 and CDR2 from the germline V gene are SGHDN and FVKESK. The CDR3 is 15 residues long. Trimming took 2 bases from V and 0 from J; bases not matched to a gene: 2. DNA of the CDR3: TGTGCCAGCAGCCAACAACTAGCGAGCACAGATACGCAGTATTTT. It specifies CASSQQLASTDTQYF. The full variable domain, rest sourced from reference TRBV14 and TRBJ2-3, is EAGVTQFPSHSVIEKGQTVTLRCDPISGHDNLYWYRRVMGKEIKFLLHFVKESKQDESGMPNNRFLAERTGGTYSTLKVQPAELEDSGVYFCASSQQLASTDTQYFGPGTRLTVL.

This clone showed up just a few times. This rearrangement joins TRBV6-8 to TRBJ1-5, with TRBD1 as a possible D gene (6 bases). Trimming cost V 6 bases and J 3 bases, with 12 bases left between them. This CDR3 has 14 residues. Germline loops: CDR1 MNHGY, CDR2 SAAAGT. This chain's CDR3 is CASSLGQHNQPQHF. The CDR3 nucleotides read TGTGCCAGCAGCTTAGGACAGCACAATCAGCCCCAGCATTTT.

This clone qualifies as large. This chain links TRBV11-3 with TRBJ2-1, with D perhaps TRBD2 (6 bases). The CDR3 runs to 14 residues. The germline V gene encodes CDR1 SGHNT and CDR2 YENEEA. Trimming stripped 6 bases from V and 9 bases from J, with 18 bases between. The CDR3 DNA reads as TGTGCCAGCAGTTTCAACGGGGGTTCTGGTGAGCAGTTCTTC. This encodes CASSFNGGSGEQFF.

By frequency in the sample, this clone is medium-sized. The chain joins TRBV11-3 to TRBJ2-1; 10 nucleotides agree with TRBD1. This CDR3 comprises 14 residues. The V gene end was trimmed by 3 bases and the J gene end by 6 bases; junction bases not matched to a gene: 2. The V gene's germline CDR1 is SGHNT and CDR2 YENEEA. CDR3 DNA: TGTGCCAGCAGCTTGACAGGGGGCTCCAATGAGCAGTTCTTC. It yields the protein CASSLTGGSNEQFF.

CDR3 residues: CASSQWRDQETQYF. DNA for the CDR3: TGTGCCAGCAGCCAATGGAGGGATCAAGAGACCCAGTACTTC. The V call is TRBV14, the J call TRBJ2-5; tentative D call: TRBD2 (6 bases). The CDR3 extends over 14 amino acids. Trimming took off 2 bases at V and 2 bases at J, with 9 bases between the two ends. Germline V lookup: CDR1 SGHDN, CDR2 FVKESK.

This clone is labeled as medium-sized. V usage is TRBV11-3 and J usage is TRBJ1-1; 7 nucleotides align to TRBD1. The CDR3 extends over 14 amino acids. V lost 5 bases, J lost 1 base, and 4 bases stayed unmatched. Germline CDR1 is SGHNT and CDR2 is YENEEA. CDR3 in DNA: TGTGCCAGCAGCACGGGACAGCAGAACACTGAAGCTTTCTTT. This sequence encodes CASSTGQQNTEAFF.

V usage is TRBV28 and J usage is TRBJ2-3; 9 bases map to TRBD1. CDR1 and CDR2 from the germline V gene are MDHEN and SYDVKM. J gave up 4 bases and V 2 bases, and 7 bases lay outside the gene matches. The CDR3 length is 16 residues. The CDR3 spells CASSLMGQGIADTQYF. In DNA, the CDR3 is TGTGCCAGCAGTTTAATGGGACAGGGTATCGCAGATACGCAGTATTTT.

V and J are TRBV18 and TRBJ2-7; 8 bases agree with TRBD1. Germline V gene sequence: CDR1 KGHSH, CDR2 LQKENI. The CDR3 length is 13 residues. Unmatched junction bases numbered 8, after V lost 8 bases and J lost 5 bases. CDR3 region: CASGRTGSNEQYF. The CDR3 nucleotides read TGTGCCAGCGGACGGACAGGGAGCAACGAGCAGTACTTC.

This chain uses TRBV19 with TRBJ2-2, with a tentative D call TRBD2 (5 bases). The V gene's germline CDR1 is LNHDA and CDR2 SQIVND (reference sequence). The CDR3 sequence is 15 residues long. Trimming removed 5 bases at V and 2 bases at J, with 12 bases between. CDR3 nucleotide sequence: TGTGCCAGTAGTGTTTGGCGGACTAACACCGGGGAGCTGTTTTTT. As protein: CASSVWRTNTGELFF.

This clone showed up just a few times. The chain employs TRBV10-3 and TRBJ2-5, with TRBD1 as a possible D gene (5 bases). CDR1 is ENHRY and CDR2 is SYGVKD in the germline V gene. The CDR3 contains 18 residues. With 0 bases removed from V and 5 bases from J, the gap between germline ends came to 22 bases. The chain's CDR3 is CAISESILRSLAGETQYF. In nucleotides, the CDR3 is TGTGCCATCAGTGAGTCAATCTTAAGGAGCCTCGCAGGGGAGACCCAGTACTTC.

Relative to its sample, this clone is medium-sized. The CDR3 DNA reads as TGTGCCAGCAGCTTCGGGGGTTCTATCTCCGAGCAGTACTTC. Amino acids: CASSFGGSISEQYF. The chain carries TRBV11-3 and TRBJ2-7; D is possibly TRBD2 (6 bases). Trimming removed 3 bases at V and 6 bases at J, with 15 bases between. Germline V gene data show CDR1 as SGHNT and CDR2 as YENEEA. The CDR3 loop spans 14 amino acids.

The chain couples TRBV28 to TRBJ2-3; D unresolved. Per germline, CDR1 MDHEN and CDR2 SYDVKM. Trimming shortened V by 7 bases and J by 4 bases, and 15 bases separated the two germline ends. This CDR3 is 14 amino acids long. CDR3 sequence: CASNLRATPDTQYF. In nucleotides, the CDR3 is TGTGCCAGCAATCTTAGGGCTACTCCAGATACGCAGTATTTT.

By frequency in the sample, this clone is medium-sized. V usage is TRBV11-3 and J usage is TRBJ2-5, with a possible D match to TRBD1 (5 bases). V was clipped by 0 bases and J by 2 bases, with 10 bases between them. The CDR3 length is 15 residues. CDR1 and CDR2 from the germline V gene are SGHNT and YENEEA. CDR3: CASSLDWGRQETQYF. Written as DNA, the CDR3 is TGTGCCAGCAGCTTAGATTGGGGCCGACAAGAGACCCAGTACTTC.